The 9 T cell receptor beta chains below come from one sample, sequenced in a study of blood T cell repertoires in COVID-19. Only in-frame clones appear in the TCRdb table, and some are missing; sequencing was by immunoSEQ multiplex PCR. The sample lists over 25,000 clones, just under 80% seen once, with about 35% in the top ten. Sequencing input: peripheral blood. Receptor source: an older man with acute or convalescent COVID-19.

This clone is categorized as medium-sized. This chain's CDR3 is CASTGGLGGYTF. The CDR3 nucleotides read TGTGCCAGCACCGGGGGTTTAGGTGGCTACACCTTC. The chain joins TRBV6-5 to TRBJ1-2, with D possibly matching TRBD1 (5 bases). V lost 7 bases to trimming and J lost 7 bases, with 13 bases between them. The CDR3 runs 12 residues. Germline V gives CDR1 MNHEY, CDR2 SVGAGI.

The J gene is TRBJ1-2, the V gene TRBV6-5, with 12 bases matching TRBD1. J lost 4 bases, V lost 2 bases, and 2 bases had no gene match. CDR3 length: 15 residues. From germline, CDR1 is MNHEY and CDR2 SVGAGI. The CDR3: CASSYPGQGAYGYTF. In DNA form, the CDR3 reads TGTGCCAGCAGTTACCCGGGACAGGGGGCCTATGGCTACACCTTC.

The V call is TRBV6-2 or TRBV6-3, the J call TRBJ2-3; D is unresolved. The CDR3 loop spans 15 amino acids. With 4 bases removed from V and 4 bases from J, the gap between germline ends came to 15 bases. Germline CDR1 and CDR2: MNHEY and SVGEGT. CDR3 in DNA: TGTGCCAGCAGTTCTCGACTTACTGGCTCAGATACGCAGTATTTT. It encodes CASSSRLTGSDTQYF.

The chain recombines TRBV15 with TRBJ2-5, with D tentatively TRBD1 (5 bases). The germline gives CDR1 LNHNV, CDR2 YYDKDF (reference sequence). This CDR3 region has 17 residues. V was shortened by 3 bases and J by 3 bases, with 20 bases between the two germline ends. DNA for the CDR3: TGTGCCACCAGCAGGGGCAGCCAAAGGGGTTCAAAAGAGACCCAGTACTTC. This translates into CATSRGSQRGSKETQYF.

The J gene is TRBJ2-5, the V gene TRBV29-1, with D possibly matching TRBD2 (6 bases). This CDR3 is built from 13 residues. Trimming stripped 7 bases from V and 4 bases from J, with 16 bases between. Germline V gives CDR1 SQVTM, CDR2 ANQGSEA. The CDR3 region is CSALGGAGETQYF. Here the CDR3 DNA reads TGCAGCGCCCTGGGGGGTGCTGGAGAGACCCAGTACTTC. The full variable domain, its missing parts supplied by reference TRBV29-1 and TRBJ2-5, is SAVISQKPSRDICQRGTSLTIQCQVDSQVTMMFWYRQQPGQSLTLIATANQGSEATYESGFVIDKFPISRPNLTFSTLTVSNMSPEDSSIYLCSALGGAGETQYFGPGTRLLVL.

The chain recombines TRBV5-6 with TRBJ1-1; unclear D gene. V was cut by 4 bases and J by 3 bases, with 10 bases left in between. CDR1 and CDR2 from the germline V gene are SGHDT and YYEEEE. This CDR3 comprises 13 residues. CDR3 bases: TGTGCCAGCAGCCCTGACATTTACACTGAAGCTTTCTTT. It codes for CASSPDIYTEAFF.

The chain has TRBV7-2 and TRBJ2-1; TRBD2 matches at 9 bases. This CDR3 has 15 residues. Germline-derived CDR1 and CDR2 are SGHTA and FQGNSA. V lost 1 base and J lost 8; bases outside the gene matches: 6. The CDR3 DNA reads as TGTGCCAGCAGCTTAGGCGGGAGGGTAGTCGATGAGCAGTTCTTC. Protein: CASSLGGRVVDEQFF.

This chain uses TRBV5-6 with TRBJ1-4; 12 nucleotides align to TRBD1. Per germline, CDR1 SGHDT and CDR2 YYEEEE. With V trimmed by 4 bases and J by 7 bases, 8 bases remained unmatched. The CDR3 covers 16 residues. CDR3 DNA: TGTGCCAGCAGCGCTGGGACAGGGGGCTTGGTTGAAAAACTGTTTTTT. Protein sequence: CASSAGTGGLVEKLFF. Based on the CDR3 plus reference TRBV5-6 and TRBJ1-4, the full variable domain is DAGVTQSPTHLIKTRGQQVTLRCSPKSGHDTVSWYQQALGQGPQFIFQYYEEEERQRGNFPDRFSGHQFPNYSSELNVNALLLGDSALYLCASSAGTGGLVEKLFFGSGTQLSVL.

The chain carries TRBV7-2 and TRBJ2-1, with 9 bases matching TRBD2. This CDR3 contains 19 residues. The V and J ends lost 4 bases and 7 bases, in that order; junction bases with no gene match: 20. Germline values: CDR1 SGHTA, CDR2 FQGNSA. The CDR3, as DNA: TGTGCCAGCAGCTCTTCGGATAGCGGGGGTACTTACAGTAGGAATGAGCAGTTCTTC. It specifies CASSSSDSGGTYSRNEQFF. The full variable domain, with the rest looked up from reference TRBV7-2 and TRBJ2-1, is GAGVSQSPSNKVTEKGKDVELRCDPISGHTALYWYRQSLGQGLEFLIYFQGNSAPDKSGLPSDRFSAERTGGSVSTLTIQRTQQEDSAVYLCASSSSDSGGTYSRNEQFFGPGTRLTVL.